The source of this T cell receptor (beta chain) is a study of technical replicates of blood from a few donors. Trimming took off 3 bases at V and 3 bases at J, with 8 bases between the two ends. Germline values: CDR1 MNHNS, CDR2 SASEGT. The CDR3 has 13 residues. Some clones are missing from TCRdb's copy, which holds only in-frame ones; the method was immunoSEQ multiplex PCR. This sample has some 89,000 clones, with approximately 94% found just once. The sequence derives from a human donor in good health. The J gene is TRBJ1-2, the V gene TRBV6-1, with D unresolved. The sequenced sample was T cells isolated from PBMCs. The CDR3 nucleotides read TGTGCCAGCAGTGACTACGCTCACTATGGCTACACCTTC. It is translated as CASSDYAHYGYTF.